A selection of T cell receptor beta chains follows, all from one sample in a study of shared clonotypes between healthy human individuals. Sequencing was performed with immunoSEQ multiplex PCR; in TCRdb, only in-frame clones are kept and a portion is missing. The repertoire holds 760,000 or so clones, with roughly 96% as singletons. Specimen: naive CD8+ T cells sorted from blood. The receptors stem from a man younger than 40 in good health. Both conserved end residues are part of each CDR3. The D gene is left open where the match is weak. Where a row states a size, it is once, few, many or the class of an expanded clone; other rows omit it.

TRBD1	TRBV28	TRBJ2-2	-	CASNTGGGGELFF	TGTGCCAGCAACACAGGGGGCGGCGGGGAGCTGTTTTTT
TRBD1	TRBV18	TRBJ2-7	-	CASSPLRTGDYEQYF	TGTGCCAGCTCACCTCTCCGGACAGGAGACTACGAGCAGTACTTC
-	TRBV7-9	TRBJ1-2	-	CASSLASTGPYGYTF	TGTGCCAGCAGCTTAGCGAGTACCGGGCCCTATGGCTACACCTTC
-	TRBV5-4	TRBJ1-5	-	CASSLGGDSNQPQHF	TGTGCCAGCAGCTTGGGGGGGGATAGCAATCAGCCCCAGCATTTT
TRBD2	TRBV4-2	TRBJ2-7	-	CASSPPRAGAGYEQYF	TGTGCCAGCAGCCCACCGAGAGCGGGGGCGGGGTACGAGCAGTACTTC
-	TRBV29-1	TRBJ2-7	-	CSGTGSGYEQYF	TGCAGCGGAACAGGGTCGGGCTACGAGCAGTACTTC
TRBD2	TRBV29-1	TRBJ2-3	once	CSVEDLLTSGTSTDTQYF	TGCAGCGTTGAAGATCTTCTGACTAGCGGAACTAGCACAGATACGCAGTATTTT
-	TRBV30	TRBJ2-7	-	CAWSPRGGYEQYF	TGTGCCTGGAGTCCCCGTGGGGGGTACGAGCAGTACTTC
-	TRBV28	TRBJ1-5	-	CASSPARQGDNQPQHF	TGTGCCAGCAGTCCCGCTCGGCAGGGAGACAATCAGCCCCAGCATTTT
-	TRBV2	TRBJ2-5	-	CASSTLGWQETQYF	TGTGCCAGCAGTACTTTGGGCTGGCAAGAGACCCAGTACTTC
-	TRBV12-5	TRBJ1-5	-	CASGLVRNSDQPQHF	TGTGCTAGTGGTTTGGTAAGAAATTCTGATCAGCCCCAGCATTTT
TRBD2	TRBV6-6	TRBJ2-1	-	CASSYSILAANNEQFF	TGTGCCAGCAGTTACTCGATACTAGCGGCAAACAATGAGCAGTTCTTC
TRBD2	TRBV9	TRBJ2-1	-	CASTYPAGVQDNEQFF	TGTGCCAGCACCTACCCCGCGGGAGTGCAAGACAATGAGCAGTTCTTC
-	TRBV7-9	TRBJ2-7	-	CASSLVGQGRSYEQYF	TGTGCCAGCAGCTTAGTGGGCCAGGGGCGCTCCTACGAGCAGTACTTC
-	TRBV15	TRBJ2-7	-	CATSRGLAGTSEQYF	TGTGCCACCAGCAGAGGGCTTGCGGGGACAAGCGAGCAGTACTTC
-	TRBV7-6	TRBJ1-1	-	CASSPVGWSTEAFF	TGTGCCAGCAGCCCGGTGGGATGGAGCACTGAAGCTTTCTTT
TRBD1	TRBV9	TRBJ2-7	-	CASSARTGGSSEQYF	TGTGCCAGCAGCGCACGGACAGGGGGAAGCTCCGAGCAGTACTTC
-	TRBV7-9	TRBJ2-7	-	CASSSNLYEQYF	TGTGCCAGCAGCTCTAACCTCTACGAGCAGTACTTC
-	TRBV5-1	TRBJ2-1	-	CASSLEGSYNEQFF	TGCGCCAGCAGCTTGGAGGGCAGTTACAATGAGCAGTTCTTC
-	TRBV27	TRBJ2-7	-	CASSLWPGSYEQYF	TGTGCCAGCAGTTTATGGCCAGGGAGCTACGAGCAGTACTTC
-	TRBV19	TRBJ2-7	-	CASSPGDSSSYEQYF	TGTGCCAGTAGTCCGGGGGACAGTTCCTCCTACGAGCAGTACTTC
-	TRBV2	TRBJ2-7	-	CASSEEDLTYEQYF	TGTGCCAGCAGTGAAGAGGACCTAACCTACGAGCAGTACTTC
-	TRBV28	TRBJ1-3	-	CASSLTGGSGNTIYF	TGTGCCAGCAGTTTGACCGGGGGATCGGGAAACACCATATATTTT
-	TRBV5-6	TRBJ2-7	-	CASSGGITYEQYF	TGTGCCAGCAGTGGCGGCATTACCTACGAGCAGTACTTC
-	TRBV11-3	TRBJ2-1	-	CASSLDNRDEQFF	TGTGCCAGCAGCTTAGACAATCGGGATGAGCAGTTCTTC
TRBD1	TRBV7-9	TRBJ2-5	-	CASSHNRPVPGQGQETQYF	TGTGCCAGCAGCCATAATCGACCAGTTCCGGGACAGGGGCAAGAGACCCAGTACTTC
TRBD1	TRBV30	TRBJ2-3	-	CAWSEGAGDTQYF	TGTGCCTGGAGTGAGGGGGCTGGGGATACGCAGTATTTT
TRBD1	TRBV29-1	TRBJ2-3	-	CSVVYRGPDTQYF	TGCAGCGTTGTTTACAGGGGTCCAGATACGCAGTATTTT
TRBD2	TRBV2	TRBJ2-7	-	CASREAGGYEQYF	TGTGCCAGCAGGGAAGCGGGAGGGTATGAGCAGTACTTC
TRBD2	TRBV11-2	TRBJ2-5	-	CASNPLAGFAETQYF	TGTGCCAGCAATCCACTAGCGGGGTTTGCAGAGACCCAGTACTTC
TRBD2	TRBV5-1	TRBJ2-5	-	CASSLEGLAGGGETQYF	TGCGCCAGCAGCTTGGAAGGACTAGCGGGAGGTGGAGAGACCCAGTACTTC
-	TRBV5-4	TRBJ2-5	-	CASSFLGLGEETQYF	TGTGCCAGCAGCTTCCTGGGACTGGGCGAAGAGACCCAGTACTTC
-	TRBV7-6	TRBJ1-4	once	CASQVGATNEKLFF	TGTGCCAGCCAAGTCGGGGCAACTAATGAAAAACTGTTTTTT
-	TRBV9	TRBJ2-5	-	CASSASDGRETQYF	TGTGCCAGCAGCGCCTCTGACGGGAGAGAGACCCAGTACTTC
TRBD1	TRBV2	TRBJ1-1	-	CATLPGTGVAFF	TGTGCCACCCTCCCCGGGACAGGGGTAGCTTTCTTT
-	TRBV7-9	TRBJ2-2	-	CASSLRRVPGELFF	TGTGCCAGCAGCTTGAGGAGGGTCCCCGGGGAGCTGTTTTTT
-	TRBV7-2	TRBJ2-7	-	CASSHEQYF	TGTGCCAGCAGCCACGAGCAGTACTTC
TRBD1	TRBV7-9	TRBJ1-4	once	CASSILRDSGHEKLFF	TGTGCCAGCAGCATCCTCCGGGACAGCGGCCATGAAAAACTGTTTTTT
-	TRBV28	TRBJ2-5	-	CASSSGVEETQYF	TGTGCCAGCAGTTCCGGGGTAGAGGAGACCCAGTACTTC
-	TRBV5-1	TRBJ2-7	-	CASSLGSTGLLPYEQYF	TGCGCCAGCAGCTTAGGGTCGACGGGACTTTTACCGTACGAGCAGTACTTC
-	TRBV5-1	TRBJ2-5	-	CASKDSPVRETQYF	TGCGCCAGCAAGGACTCTCCCGTTCGGGAGACCCAGTACTTC
-	TRBV2	TRBJ1-2	-	CASIKTAVYGYTF	TGTGCCAGCATCAAGACTGCAGTCTATGGCTACACCTTC
TRBD1	TRBV28	TRBJ2-7	once	CASAAAGGYEQYF	TGTGCCAGCGCAGCGGCAGGGGGCTACGAGCAGTACTTC
-	TRBV5-6	TRBJ1-4	-	CASSPWLEEKLFF	TGTGCCAGCAGCCCTTGGTTAGAGGAAAAACTGTTTTTT
TRBD1	TRBV9	TRBJ2-1	-	CASSDGTGAGNEQFF	TGTGCCAGCAGCGACGGGACAGGGGCGGGTAATGAGCAGTTCTTC
-	TRBV7-9	TRBJ1-2	-	CASSLSDYGYTF	TGTGCCAGCAGCTTGTCTGACTATGGCTACACCTTC
TRBD2	TRBV9	TRBJ2-1	-	CASSVANRLAAYNEQFF	TGTGCCAGCAGCGTAGCAAACCGACTAGCAGCTTACAATGAGCAGTTCTTC
TRBD2	TRBV28	TRBJ2-4	-	CASSFRLAGLAKNIQYF	TGTGCCAGCAGTTTCCGGCTAGCGGGCTTAGCCAAAAACATTCAGTACTTC
-	TRBV29-1	TRBJ1-2	-	CSVTLASAGYGYTF	TGCAGCGTGACTTTAGCCAGTGCGGGCTATGGCTACACCTTC
TRBD2	TRBV7-9	TRBJ2-1	-	CASSLRERTSGRGEQFF	TGTGCCAGCAGCTTAAGAGAGAGGACTAGCGGGAGAGGTGAGCAGTTCTTC